This T cell receptor (beta chain) was sequenced for a study of blood T cell repertoires in COVID-19. Background on the study: Italy, Spain and the United States were the sources of the convalescent and acute COVID-19 samples. The cDNA or gDNA used as material had been derived from T cells, B-cell-depleted T cells, or PBMCs.

The length of the CDR3 is 17 residues. J was trimmed by 5 bases and V by 2 bases; bases with no gene match: 11. Per the germline V gene, CDR1 is SGHKS and CDR2 is YYEKEE (reference sequence). Authors' data handling: The authors estimated nucleated cell counts from reference gene primer amplification. Libraries were prepared by immunoSEQ multiplex PCR; TCRdb keeps only in-frame clonotypes and omits some of them. That table furnishes V, J and clone size, whereas the DNA furnished D and trimming. The sample has over 60,000 clones; 85% are singletons. The source of this sequence is an elderly woman with active or convalescent COVID-19. The J gene is TRBJ1-5, the V gene TRBV5-5; 9 bases map to TRBD1. The sequencing input was peripheral blood. CDR3 sequence: CASSFTGTGNEYQPQHF. The CDR3 DNA reads as TGTGCCAGCAGCTTTACCGGGACAGGGAATGAGTATCAGCCCCAGCATTTT.